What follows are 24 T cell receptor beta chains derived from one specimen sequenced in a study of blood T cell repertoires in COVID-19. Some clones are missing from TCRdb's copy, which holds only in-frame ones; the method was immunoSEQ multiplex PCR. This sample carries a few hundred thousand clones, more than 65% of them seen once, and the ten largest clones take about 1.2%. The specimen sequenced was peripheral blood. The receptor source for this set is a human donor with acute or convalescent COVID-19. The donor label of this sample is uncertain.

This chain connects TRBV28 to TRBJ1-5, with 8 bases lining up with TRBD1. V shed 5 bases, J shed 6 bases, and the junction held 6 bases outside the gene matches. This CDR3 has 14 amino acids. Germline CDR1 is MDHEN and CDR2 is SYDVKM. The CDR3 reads CASSPQGTGQPQHF. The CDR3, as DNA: TGTGCCAGCAGTCCTCAGGGGACAGGTCAGCCCCAGCATTTT.

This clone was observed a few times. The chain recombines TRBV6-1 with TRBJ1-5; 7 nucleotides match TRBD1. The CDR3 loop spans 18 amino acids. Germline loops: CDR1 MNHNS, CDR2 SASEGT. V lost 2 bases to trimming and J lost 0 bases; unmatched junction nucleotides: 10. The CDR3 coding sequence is TGTGCCAGCAGTGAAATAACGGACAGGACATATAGCAATCAGCCCCAGCATTTT. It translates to CASSEITDRTYSNQPQHF.

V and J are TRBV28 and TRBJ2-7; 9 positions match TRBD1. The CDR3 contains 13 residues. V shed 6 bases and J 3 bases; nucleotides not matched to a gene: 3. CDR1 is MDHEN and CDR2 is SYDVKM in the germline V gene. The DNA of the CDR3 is TGTGCCAGCAGGGGACAGGGTTTCTACGAGCAGTACTTC. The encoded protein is CASRGQGFYEQYF. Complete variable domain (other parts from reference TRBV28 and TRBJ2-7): DVKVTQSSRYLVKRTGEKVFLECVQDMDHENMFWYRQDPGLGLRLIYFSYDVKMKEKGDIPEGYSVSREKKERFSLILESASTNQTSMYLCASRGQGFYEQYFGPGTRLTVT.

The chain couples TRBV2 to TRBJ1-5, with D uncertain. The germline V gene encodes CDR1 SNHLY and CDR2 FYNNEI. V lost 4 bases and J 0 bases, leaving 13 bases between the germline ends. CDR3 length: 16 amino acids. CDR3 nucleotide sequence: TGTGCCAGCAGTGCTCGAGGTGATCTTAGCAATCAGCCCCAGCATTTT. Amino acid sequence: CASSARGDLSNQPQHF.

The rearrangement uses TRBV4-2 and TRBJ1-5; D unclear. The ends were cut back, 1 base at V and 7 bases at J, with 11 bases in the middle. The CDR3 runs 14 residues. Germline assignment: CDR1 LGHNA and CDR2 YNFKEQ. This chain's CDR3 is CASSQGSKKQPQHF. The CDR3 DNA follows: TGTGCCAGCAGCCAAGGGTCTAAAAAACAGCCCCAGCATTTT.

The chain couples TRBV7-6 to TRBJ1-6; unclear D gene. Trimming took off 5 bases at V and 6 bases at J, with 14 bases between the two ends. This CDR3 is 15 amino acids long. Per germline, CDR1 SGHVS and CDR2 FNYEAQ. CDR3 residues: CASSHGRQANSPLHF. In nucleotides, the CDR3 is TGTGCCAGCAGCCACGGCAGACAAGCTAATTCACCCCTCCACTTT.

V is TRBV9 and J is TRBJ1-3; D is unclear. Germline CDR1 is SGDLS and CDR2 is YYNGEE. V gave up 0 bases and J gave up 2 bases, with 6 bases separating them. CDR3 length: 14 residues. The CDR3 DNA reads TGTGCCAGCAGCGTAGCTACAGCTGGAAACACCATATATTTT. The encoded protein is CASSVATAGNTIYF.

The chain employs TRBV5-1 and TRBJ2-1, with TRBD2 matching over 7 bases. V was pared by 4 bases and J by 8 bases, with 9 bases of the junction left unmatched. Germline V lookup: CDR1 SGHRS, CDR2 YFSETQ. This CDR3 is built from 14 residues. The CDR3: CASSPGLPLDEQFF. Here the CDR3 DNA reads TGCGCCAGCAGCCCGGGACTACCTTTAGATGAGCAGTTCTTC.

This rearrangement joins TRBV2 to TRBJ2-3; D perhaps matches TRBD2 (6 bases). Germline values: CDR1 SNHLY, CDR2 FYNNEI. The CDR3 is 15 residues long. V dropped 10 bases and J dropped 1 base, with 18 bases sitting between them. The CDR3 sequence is CAIVPLQRGTDTQYF. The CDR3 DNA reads TGTGCCATCGTACCCCTCCAGCGGGGCACAGATACGCAGTATTTT.

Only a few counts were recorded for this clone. The CDR3 sequence is CASGQLNQPQHF. CDR3 in DNA: TGTGCCAGCGGACAGCTTAATCAGCCCCAGCATTTT. This chain connects TRBV2 to TRBJ1-5; a possible D gene is TRBD1 (6 bases). The CDR3 runs 12 residues. V was clipped by 8 bases and J by 4 bases, with 9 bases between them. Looked up from germline, CDR1 is SNHLY and CDR2 is FYNNEI.

CDR3 amino acids: CASSFGTGSQAFF. As DNA, the CDR3 is TGTGCCAGCAGCTTTGGGACAGGGTCTCAAGCTTTCTTT. V gene TRBV5-5 combines with J gene TRBJ1-1; 9 nucleotides agree with TRBD1. The CDR3 has 13 amino acids. Germline-derived CDR1 and CDR2 are SGHKS and YYEKEE (reference sequence). Losses at the gene ends were 2 bases for V and 9 bases for J; bases not matched to a gene: 5. The full variable domain, in which reference TRBV5-5 and TRBJ1-1 provide the parts outside the CDR3, is DAGVTQSPTHLIKTRGQQVTLRCSPISGHKSVSWYQQVLGQGPQFIFQYYEKEERGRGNFPDRFSARQFPNYSSELNVNALLLGDSALYLCASSFGTGSQAFFGQGTRLTVV.

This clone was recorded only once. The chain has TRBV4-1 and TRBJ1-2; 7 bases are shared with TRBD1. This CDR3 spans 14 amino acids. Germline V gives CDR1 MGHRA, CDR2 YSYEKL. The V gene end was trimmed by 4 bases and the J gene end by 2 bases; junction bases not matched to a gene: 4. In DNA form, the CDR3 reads TGCGCCAGCAGCCCGACAGGGATCAACTATGGCTACACCTTC. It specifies CASSPTGINYGYTF.

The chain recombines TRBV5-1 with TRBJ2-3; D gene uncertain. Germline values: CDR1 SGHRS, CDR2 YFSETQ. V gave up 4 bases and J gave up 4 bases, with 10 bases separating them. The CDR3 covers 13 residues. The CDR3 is CASSHLVPDTQYF. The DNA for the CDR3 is TGCGCCAGCAGCCACTTGGTCCCAGATACGCAGTATTTT.

The chain's CDR3 is CASSQGTGYQPQHF. Written as DNA, the CDR3 is TGTGCCAGCAGCCAAGGTACAGGGTATCAGCCCCAGCATTTT. The J gene is TRBJ1-5, the V gene TRBV3-1 (or the pseudogene TRBV3-2), with D possibly matching TRBD1 (6 bases). Germline V gives CDR1 LGHDT, CDR2 YNNKEL (reference sequence). V was cut by 1 base and J by 5 bases, with 9 bases left in between. The CDR3 runs 14 residues.

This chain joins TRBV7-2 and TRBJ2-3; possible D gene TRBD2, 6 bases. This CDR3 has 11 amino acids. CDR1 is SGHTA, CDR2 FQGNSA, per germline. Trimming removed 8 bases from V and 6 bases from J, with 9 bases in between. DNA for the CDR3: TGTGCCAGCGGGGGGAGGGATACGCAGTATTTT. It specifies CASGGRDTQYF.

The chain's CDR3 is CASSLASGGPQTQYF. The CDR3 DNA is TGTGCCAGCAGCTTAGCATCGGGAGGGCCGCAGACCCAGTACTTC. The V and J genes are TRBV11-1 and TRBJ2-5, with 8 bases identical to TRBD2. The CDR3 totals 15 residues. CDR1 and CDR2 (germline): SGHAT, FQDESV (reference sequence). The V and J ends lost 0 bases and 6 bases, in that order; junction bases with no gene match: 6.

The CDR3 region has the DNA TGCAGCGCACAGGTCTACAATGAGCAGTTCTTC. This sequence encodes CSAQVYNEQFF. The chain recombines TRBV29-1 with TRBJ2-1; D may be TRBD1 (5 bases). This CDR3 has 11 residues. Germline V gene data show CDR1 as SQVTM and CDR2 as ANQGSEA. Trimming left V 7 bases short and J 3 bases short, with 7 bases between.

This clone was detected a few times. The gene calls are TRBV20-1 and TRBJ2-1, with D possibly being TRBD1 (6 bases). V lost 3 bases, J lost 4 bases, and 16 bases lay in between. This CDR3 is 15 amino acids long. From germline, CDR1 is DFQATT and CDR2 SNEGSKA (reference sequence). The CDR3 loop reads CSASPRQAVYNEQFF. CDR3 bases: TGCAGTGCTAGTCCCCGACAGGCAGTATACAATGAGCAGTTCTTC.

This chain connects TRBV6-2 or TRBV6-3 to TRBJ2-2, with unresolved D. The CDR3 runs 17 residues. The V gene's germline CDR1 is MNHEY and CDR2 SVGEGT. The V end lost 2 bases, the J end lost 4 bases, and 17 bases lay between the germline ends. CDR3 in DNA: TGTGCCAGCAGTTACGGTTTTGTGTCAGCGAGCACCGGGGAGCTGTTTTTT. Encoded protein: CASSYGFVSASTGELFF.

The CDR3 loop reads CASKRAVAGNNEQFF. CDR3 DNA: TGTGCCAGCAAGCGTGCTGTGGCAGGGAACAATGAGCAGTTCTTC. The V and J genes are TRBV11-2 and TRBJ2-1; TRBD1 might be the D (5 bases). The germline V and J ends were trimmed by 7 bases and 5 bases, with 18 bases remaining between them. The germline V gene has CDR1 SGHAT and CDR2 FQNNGV. The CDR3 length is 15 residues.

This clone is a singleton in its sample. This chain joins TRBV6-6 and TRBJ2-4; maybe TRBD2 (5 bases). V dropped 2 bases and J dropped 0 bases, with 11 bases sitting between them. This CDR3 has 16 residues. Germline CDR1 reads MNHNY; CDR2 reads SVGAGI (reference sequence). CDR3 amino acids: CASSYGQDLAKNIQYF. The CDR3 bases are TGTGCCAGCAGTTACGGGCAGGACTTAGCCAAAAACATTCAGTACTTC.

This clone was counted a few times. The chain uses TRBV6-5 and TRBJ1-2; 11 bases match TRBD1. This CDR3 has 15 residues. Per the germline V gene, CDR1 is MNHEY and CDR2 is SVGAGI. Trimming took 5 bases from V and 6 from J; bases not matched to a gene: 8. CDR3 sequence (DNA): TGTGCCAGCAGTAGGACAGGGGGCGACGTTGATGGCTACACCTTC. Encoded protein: CASSRTGGDVDGYTF.

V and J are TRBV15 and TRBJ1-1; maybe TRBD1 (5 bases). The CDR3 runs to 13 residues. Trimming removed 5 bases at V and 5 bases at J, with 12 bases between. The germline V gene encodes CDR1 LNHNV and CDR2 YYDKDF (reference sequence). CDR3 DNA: TGTGCCACCAGCCTCAGGGTCGGGACTGAAGCTTTCTTT. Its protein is CATSLRVGTEAFF.

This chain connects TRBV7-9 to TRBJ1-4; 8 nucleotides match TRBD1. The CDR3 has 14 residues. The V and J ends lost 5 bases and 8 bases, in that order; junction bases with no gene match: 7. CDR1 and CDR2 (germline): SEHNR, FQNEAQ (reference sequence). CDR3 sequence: CASSARQGHEKLFF. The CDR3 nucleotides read TGTGCCAGCAGCGCTCGACAGGGGCACGAAAAACTGTTTTTT.